These 12 T cell receptor beta chains originate from one sample sequenced in a study of blood T cell repertoires in COVID-19. TCRdb keeps only in-frame clones here, not all; method: immunoSEQ multiplex PCR. The table has approximately 250,000 clones, around four fifths seen once. Input material: peripheral blood. The source is a woman between 55 and 75 years old with active or convalescent COVID-19.

CDR3: CASSSPGQGIQETQYF. The CDR3 DNA follows: TGTGCCAGCAGCTCCCCGGGACAGGGTATACAAGAGACCCAGTACTTC. The chain links TRBV7-8 to TRBJ2-5; 9 nucleotides align to TRBD1. Germline V gives CDR1 SGHVS, CDR2 FQNEAQ. CDR3 length: 16 amino acids. The V and J ends lost 4 bases and 2 bases, in that order; junction bases with no gene match: 8. The complete variable domain, with remaining parts taken from reference TRBV7-8 and TRBJ2-5, reads GAGVSQSPRYKVAKRGQDVALRCDPISGHVSLFWYQQALGQGPEFLTYFQNEAQLDKSGLPSDRFFAERPEGSVSTLKIQRTQQEDSAVYLCASSSPGQGIQETQYFGPGTRLLVL.

J is TRBJ2-3 and V is TRBV11-2, with 7 bases fitting TRBD2. V lost 5 bases, J lost 3 bases, and 5 bases stayed unmatched. The CDR3 runs to 14 residues. The germline CDR1 and CDR2 sequences are SGHAT and FQNNGV. The CDR3 sequence is CASSDAGLTDTQYF. DNA of the CDR3: TGTGCCAGCAGCGATGCGGGACTAACAGATACGCAGTATTTT.

The J gene is TRBJ1-6, the V gene TRBV18; a possible D gene is TRBD1 (5 bases). The V gene lost 6 bases and the J gene lost 5 bases, with 14 bases spanning the gap. The CDR3 spans 15 residues. Germline values: CDR1 KGHSH, CDR2 LQKENI. CDR3 DNA: TGTGCCAGCTCGCCCGGGACTCACGATAATTCACCCCTCCACTTT. Residues: CASSPGTHDNSPLHF. The complete variable domain, with remaining parts taken from reference TRBV18 and TRBJ1-6, reads NAGVMQNPRHLVRRRGQEARLRCSPMKGHSHVYWYRQLPEEGLKFMVYLQKENIIDESGMPKERFSAEFPKEGPSILRIQQVVRGDSAAYFCASSPGTHDNSPLHFGNGTRLTVT.

This clone came up a few times. The rearrangement links TRBV7-9 to TRBJ2-1, with D maybe TRBD1 (6 bases). Deletions cut 5 bases from V and 9 bases from J, with 14 bases between. This CDR3 is built from 13 residues. CDR1 SEHNR and CDR2 FQNEAQ come from the germline V gene (reference sequence). In DNA, the CDR3 is TGTGCCAGCAGCCCAGGCACAGGGTCTGAGCAGTTCTTC. Its translation is CASSPGTGSEQFF.

The chain carries TRBV12-3 or TRBV12-4 and TRBJ2-4; possibly TRBD1 for D (6 bases). Trimming took off 8 bases at V and 5 bases at J, with 13 bases between the two ends. This CDR3 region has 13 residues. The CDR3, as DNA: TGTGCCAGCCCCGTGGCAGGGGAAAACATTCAGTACTTC. Translated, it gives CASPVAGENIQYF.

J is TRBJ2-3 and V is TRBV7-6; tentative D call: TRBD2 (6 bases). This CDR3 has 13 amino acids. Germline V gene data show CDR1 as SGHVS and CDR2 as FNYEAQ. V lost 5 bases and J 4 bases, leaving 10 bases between the germline ends. CDR3 loop: CASSARLADTQYF. CDR3 DNA: TGTGCCAGCAGCGCGAGACTAGCAGATACGCAGTATTTT.

This clone has just one count. This chain links TRBV21-1 with TRBJ2-3; the table calls TRBD2, which could not be checked here. TRBV21-1 corresponds to a pseudogene. The CDR3 covers 16 residues. For the CDR3, the DNA is TGTGCCAGCAGCAAAGAAGGAGGGGTGGACCCAGATACGCAGTATTTT. Protein product: CASSKEGGVDPDTQYF.

The chain joins TRBV5-6 to TRBJ1-1, with 9 bases lining up with TRBD1. With V trimmed by 3 bases and J by 4 bases, 7 bases remained unmatched. Per the germline V gene, CDR1 is SGHDT and CDR2 is YYEEEE. CDR3 length: 15 residues. The CDR3 DNA is TGTGCCAGCAGCTCCAACAGGGGGCTAAGCACTGAAGCTTTCTTT. Its translation is CASSSNRGLSTEAFF.

V is TRBV5-1 and J is TRBJ2-7, with TRBD2 matching over 10 bases. J lost 6 bases, V lost 4 bases, and 10 bases had no gene match. This CDR3 region has 15 residues. Germline V gives CDR1 SGHRS, CDR2 YFSETQ. CDR3 region: CASSPVAGGFSEQYF. CDR3 bases: TGCGCCAGCAGCCCAGTAGCGGGAGGATTTTCCGAGCAGTACTTC.

CDR3 coding DNA: TGTGCCAGCAGTTACGGACAGACTCACACCGGGGAGCTGTTTTTT. Translating it yields CASSYGQTHTGELFF. This chain joins TRBV6-6 and TRBJ2-2, with D maybe TRBD1 (6 bases). The germline V gene encodes CDR1 MNHNY and CDR2 SVGAGI (reference sequence). This CDR3 is built from 15 residues. With 2 bases removed from V and 3 bases from J, the gap between germline ends came to 10 bases.

The chain uses TRBV5-4 and TRBJ2-3; 7 positions agree with TRBD2. The CDR3 sequence is 16 residues long. V lost 0 bases and J lost 2; bases outside the gene matches: 6. Per germline, CDR1 SGHNT and CDR2 YYREEE (reference sequence). The CDR3 sequence is CASSLGAGTTTDTQYF. The DNA for the CDR3 is TGTGCCAGCAGCTTGGGAGCCGGGACTACCACAGATACGCAGTATTTT.

This chain links TRBV5-4 with TRBJ2-1, with D possibly TRBD2 on 5 matching bases. The germline V gene has CDR1 SGHNT and CDR2 YYREEE (reference sequence). This CDR3 comprises 15 residues. V shed 4 bases and J shed 0 bases, with 11 bases lying between them. This chain's CDR3 is CASSRTGSSYNEQFF. Written as DNA, the CDR3 is TGTGCCAGCAGCCGGACGGGGAGCTCCTACAATGAGCAGTTCTTC.